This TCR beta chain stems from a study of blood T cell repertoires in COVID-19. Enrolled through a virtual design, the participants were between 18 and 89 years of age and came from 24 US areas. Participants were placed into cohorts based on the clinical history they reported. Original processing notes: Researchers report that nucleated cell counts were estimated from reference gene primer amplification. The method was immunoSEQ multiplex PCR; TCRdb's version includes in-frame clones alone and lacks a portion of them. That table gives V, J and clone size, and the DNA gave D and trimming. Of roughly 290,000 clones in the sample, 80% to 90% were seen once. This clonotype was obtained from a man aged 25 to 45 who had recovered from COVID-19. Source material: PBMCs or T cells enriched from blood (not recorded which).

In nucleotides, the CDR3 is TGTGCCAGCAGCCTCAATTTCACTGAAGCTTTCTTT. Translating it yields CASSLNFTEAFF. V usage is TRBV3-1 (or the pseudogene TRBV3-2) and J usage is TRBJ1-1; D not resolved. Trimming took off 4 bases at V and 4 bases at J, with 7 bases between the two ends. CDR3 length: 12 residues. The germline V gene encodes CDR1 LGHDT and CDR2 YNNKEL (reference sequence).